Each of the 6 T cell receptor beta chains below was sequenced from the same sample in a study of CD8 T cells in ankylosing spondylitis. What these receptors recognize is not known. General observations from the study: Ankylosing spondylitis blood seemed to carry a telltale TCR beta motif made of fewer than 10 highly homologous variants.

Using its own MiXCR run on the 5' RACE reads, TCRdb lists one record per CDR3 protein. The sample has 470,000 or so distinct CDR3 sequences, about 25% seen once; the top ten hold 0.89%. The sample was blood, either unsorted or a sorted T cell fraction (not recorded which). The receptors come from a male donor with ankylosing spondylitis.

This clonotype has more than one count but fewer than ten. This rearrangement joins TRBV5-1 to TRBJ2-2; 10 bases fit TRBD1. The CDR3 is 16 amino acids. From germline, CDR1 is SGHRS and CDR2 YFSETQ. With 4 bases clipped from V and 5 bases from J, the junction kept 8 bases outside the gene matches. The CDR3 is CASSRRDRGETGELFF. The CDR3, as DNA: TGCGCCAGCAGCAGAAGGGACAGGGGTGAAACCGGGGAGCTGTTTTTT.

In its sample, this clonotype was seen a few times. V and J are TRBV12-3 or TRBV12-4 and TRBJ2-7, with 10 bases that match TRBD1. J was trimmed by 2 bases and V by 5 bases; bases with no gene match: 6. This CDR3 is 15 amino acids long. CDR3 nucleotide sequence: TGTGCCAGCAGTGGGGACAGGGGCCTGACCTACGAGCAGTACTTC. Residues: CASSGDRGLTYEQYF.

This clonotype was seen a few times. This chain connects TRBV7-7 to TRBJ2-7, with D perhaps matching TRBD2 (5 bases). This CDR3 comprises 13 residues. Germline V gene data show CDR1 as SSHAT and CDR2 as FNYEAQ (reference sequence). Trimming shortened V by 1 base and J by 6 bases, and 10 bases separated the two germline ends. The CDR3 here is CASSLGASREQYF. CDR3 nucleotide sequence: TGTGCCAGCAGCTTAGGTGCTAGCCGCGAGCAGTACTTC.

The V call is TRBV2, the J call TRBJ2-6, with D unclear. The CDR3 loop spans 14 amino acids. Trimming pared 8 bases from V and 0 bases from J, leaving 8 bases between. CDR1 SNHLY and CDR2 FYNNEI come from the germline V gene. CDR3 bases: TGTGCCAGCGACACCTACTCTGGGGCCAACGTCCTGACTTTC. It specifies CASDTYSGANVLTF.

This clonotype was counted between two and nine times. This sequence joins TRBV20-1 and TRBJ1-3; perhaps TRBD1 as D (6 bases). The CDR3 has 12 residues. CDR1 DFQATT and CDR2 SNEGSKA come from the germline V gene (reference sequence). Trimming removed 5 bases at V and 4 bases at J, with 9 bases between. Here the CDR3 DNA reads TGCAGTGCTGAGACAGGCGGAAACACCATATATTTT. It translates to CSAETGGNTIYF.

This clonotype has only a few counts. V is TRBV15 and J is TRBJ1-3; D is uncertain. V was cut by 0 bases and J by 0 bases, with 9 bases left in between. CDR3 length: 16 residues. The germline CDR1 and CDR2 sequences are LNHNV and YYDKDF (reference sequence). The CDR3 protein is CATSRDQTLSGNTIYF. The CDR3 nucleotides read TGTGCCACCAGCAGAGACCAGACTCTCTCTGGAAACACCATATATTTT.